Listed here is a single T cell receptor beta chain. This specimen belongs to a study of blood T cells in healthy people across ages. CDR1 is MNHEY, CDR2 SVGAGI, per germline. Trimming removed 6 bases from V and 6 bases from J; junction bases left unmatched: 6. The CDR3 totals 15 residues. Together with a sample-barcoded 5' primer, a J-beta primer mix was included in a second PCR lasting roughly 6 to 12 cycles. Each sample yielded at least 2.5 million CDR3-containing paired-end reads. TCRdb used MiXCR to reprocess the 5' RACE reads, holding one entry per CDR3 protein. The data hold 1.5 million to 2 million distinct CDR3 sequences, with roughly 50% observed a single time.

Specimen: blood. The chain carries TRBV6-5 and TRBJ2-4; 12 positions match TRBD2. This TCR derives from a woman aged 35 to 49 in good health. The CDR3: CASRASGGAGNIQYF. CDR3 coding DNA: TGTGCCAGCAGAGCTAGCGGGGGGGCCGGAAACATTCAGTACTTC.